This TCR beta chain was obtained from a study of cytomegalovirus exposure and HLA in healthy donors. The CDR3 has 15 amino acids. Germline V gene lookup returns CDR1 MNHNY and CDR2 SVGAGI (reference sequence). V lost 6 bases and J lost 5; bases outside the gene matches: 8. This cohort consisted of healthy bone marrow donors. Concerning this clone itself: As yet, its antigen is unknown.

Study-level findings and limits: As a later analysis revealed, the rate of TCR association differed by HLA locus, with DRB1 most and HLA-C fewest. A later analysis linked a missense DCLRE1C variant to TCR beta V- and J-gene trimming.

It was with 60 Vbeta and 13 Jbeta primers that the PCR ran. Method: immunoSEQ multiplex PCR; TCRdb's copy keeps in-frame clones and lacks some. The sample yields 140,000 to 150,000 clones, 75% to 80% seen once. The receptor was derived from a male donor in good health and CMV-seronegative. The chain combines TRBV6-6 with TRBJ2-7, with 12 nucleotides matching TRBD2. Sequenced sample: PBMCs. The CDR3 loop reads CASRPWTSGKDEQYF. DNA of the CDR3: TGTGCCAGCAGACCATGGACTAGCGGGAAGGACGAGCAGTACTTC.